This T cell receptor (beta chain) came from a study of regulatory T cells in long-lasting Graves disease. This clonotype was seen repeatedly, ten times or more. Time point in this sample: newly diagnosed GD, antithyroid drugs for less than 3 months. Making the TCR library involved RNA that had been extracted from PBMCs. CDR3-region Arm-PCR and iRepertoire HTBI primers produced the TCR beta libraries. TCRdb ran MiXCR on the multiplex PCR reads and lists one entry per CDR3 protein. Of about 370,000 distinct CDR3 sequences in the sample, roughly a sixth were seen once. Trimming removed 5 bases from V and 1 base from J; junction bases left unmatched: 7. The germline gives CDR1 MDHEN, CDR2 SYDVKM. The CDR3 length is 15 residues.

The source of this sequence is a female donor with Graves disease. The rearrangement links TRBV28 to TRBJ2-7; 8 bases fit TRBD1. The sample was peripheral blood mononuclear cells (PBMCs), taken at new diagnosis, from a patient treated with antithyroid drugs. CDR3 bases: TGTGCCAGCAGTCCGCTACAGGGGGGTTCCTACGAGCAGTACTTC. It encodes CASSPLQGGSYEQYF. The full variable domain, completed using reference TRBV28 and TRBJ2-7, is DVKVTQSSRYLVKRTGEKVFLECVQDMDHENMFWYRQDPGLGLRLIYFSYDVKMKEKGDIPEGYSVSREKKERFSLILESASTNQTSMYLCASSPLQGGSYEQYFGPGTRLTVT.